This TCR beta chain derives from a study of blood T cell repertoires in COVID-19. For the study at large: Donors in the United States, Italy and Spain gave samples during acute or convalescent COVID-19. PBMCs, B-cell-depleted T cells, or T cells were the source of the cDNA or gDNA that made up the material.

Some clones are missing from TCRdb's copy, which holds only in-frame ones; the method was immunoSEQ multiplex PCR. The table shows tens of thousands of clones, with 90% occurring only once. The Seattle patients joined while their infection was active and were tracked longitudinally afterward. Germline CDR1 is SGHRS and CDR2 is YFSETQ. The CDR3 loop spans 15 amino acids. Trimming shortened V by 0 bases and J by 8 bases, and 15 bases separated the two germline ends. V and J are TRBV5-1 and TRBJ1-3, with D maybe TRBD1 (5 bases). Sequenced input: peripheral blood. This TCR was recovered from a man aged 45-60 years with COVID-19, enrolled during active disease. The CDR3 nucleotides read TGCGCCAGCAGCTTGGATGTGGGGGGAGGTCACACCATATATTTT. Its translation: CASSLDVGGGHTIYF.